Each of the 23 T cell receptor beta chains below was sequenced from the same sample in a study of Ad26.COV2.S vaccination and SARS-CoV-2 variants. Described treatment: 15 to 20 received Ad26.COV2.S at low or high dose, single or two shots; about 5 received placebo; per-sample allocation not given. The samples were gathered on day 63 after the first injection of vaccine or placebo. The assay was immunoSEQ multiplex PCR, and TCRdb's table has in-frame clones only and misses some. This sample has just over 350,000 clones; about 85% occur once, and the top ten carry 3% to 4%. Sample: peripheral blood, taken in a trial of Ad26.COV2.S vaccine versus placebo. The receptor set was obtained from a person aged 18-60 years who received the Ad26.COV2.S COVID-19 vaccine or a placebo.

The DNA of the CDR3 is TGTGCCAGCAGCCTACTAAGCGGGAGCTCCTACGAGCAGTACTTC. Its protein is CASSLLSGSSYEQYF. J is TRBJ2-7 and V is TRBV3-1 (or the pseudogene TRBV3-2); 8 bases map to TRBD2. V gave up 4 bases and J gave up 0 bases; unmatched junction bases: 5. Germline lookup yields CDR1 LGHDT and CDR2 YNNKEL (reference sequence). This CDR3 has 15 residues.

As regards this clone: Different DNA sequences within this sample yield the same CDR3. The chain employs TRBV7-9 and TRBJ2-7; the D is unclear. V lost 5 bases, J lost 7 bases, and 12 bases lay in between. The germline CDR1 and CDR2 sequences are SEHNR and FQNEAQ (reference sequence). The CDR3 length is 12 residues. CDR3 nucleotide sequence: TGTGCCAGCAGCCTCGGCTCCTTAGAGCAGTACTTC. Its translation: CASSLGSLEQYF. Full variable domain (rest looked up from reference TRBV7-9 and TRBJ2-7): DTGVSQNPRHKITKRGQNVTFRCDPISEHNRLYWYRQTLGQGPEFLTYFQNEAQLEKSRLLSDRFSAERPKGSFSTLEIQRTEQGDSAMYLCASSLGSLEQYFGPGTRLTVT.

This chain connects TRBV7-9 to TRBJ1-1, with 8 bases matching TRBD1. This CDR3 has 14 residues. V was clipped by 4 bases and J by 1 base; unmatched bases: 2. The germline CDR1 and CDR2 sequences are SEHNR and FQNEAQ (reference sequence). The CDR3 here is CASSSGQANTEAFF. DNA for the CDR3: TGTGCCAGCAGCTCGGGACAGGCGAACACTGAAGCTTTCTTT.

The chain carries TRBV4-1 and TRBJ2-1, with a possible D match to TRBD1 (7 bases). Per germline, CDR1 MGHRA and CDR2 YSYEKL. This CDR3 comprises 15 residues. Trimming took off 7 bases at V and 2 bases at J, with 15 bases between the two ends. CDR3 in DNA: TGCGCCAGCAAGTCGGAGGGGGCAGCCTACAATGAGCAGTTCTTC. It encodes CASKSEGAAYNEQFF.

The chain has TRBV19 and TRBJ1-6; the D gene is possibly TRBD1 (6 bases). This CDR3 has 13 amino acids. V was shortened by 10 bases and J by 3 bases, with 10 bases between the two germline ends. Germline loops: CDR1 LNHDA, CDR2 SQIVND (reference sequence). The CDR3 reads CATTDSYNSPLHF. The DNA for the CDR3 is TGTGCCACCACGGACAGCTATAATTCACCCCTCCACTTT.

This chain joins TRBV9 and TRBJ2-3; 15 bases are shared with TRBD2. Germline-derived CDR1 and CDR2 are SGDLS and YYNGEE. The CDR3 is made up of 18 amino acids. The V gene end was trimmed by 0 bases and the J gene end by 0 bases; junction bases not matched to a gene: 2. The CDR3 coding sequence is TGTGCCAGCAGCGTAGGGACTAGCGGGGGGGCTAGCACAGATACGCAGTATTTT. Protein: CASSVGTSGGASTDTQYF.

The gene calls are TRBV3-1 (or the pseudogene TRBV3-2) and TRBJ1-1; D not resolved. Trimming removed 2 bases from V and 3 bases from J, with 10 bases in between. From germline, CDR1 is LGHDT and CDR2 YNNKEL (reference sequence). The CDR3 has 14 amino acids. CDR3 in amino acids: CASSQLSSDTEAFF. CDR3 in DNA: TGTGCCAGCAGCCAACTTTCTTCGGACACTGAAGCTTTCTTT.

The chain links TRBV19 to TRBJ2-4; D may be TRBD2 (7 bases). V was clipped by 5 bases and J by 0 bases, with 8 bases between them. Germline V gene sequence: CDR1 LNHDA, CDR2 SQIVND (reference sequence). The CDR3 is 14 amino acids. CDR3 protein: CASSGGAAKNIQYF. DNA of the CDR3: TGTGCCAGTAGTGGGGGGGCAGCCAAAAACATTCAGTACTTC.

The chain uses TRBV4-3 and TRBJ1-1; 10 bases are a match to TRBD1. The V gene's germline CDR1 is LGHNA and CDR2 YSLEER. The CDR3 has 15 residues. V shed 0 bases and J 5 bases; nucleotides not matched to a gene: 3. This CDR3 is CASSQDLGQGTEAFF. The CDR3 nucleotides read TGCGCCAGCAGCCAAGATCTGGGACAGGGGACTGAAGCTTTCTTT.

V usage is TRBV6-5 and J usage is TRBJ1-2; D not resolved. CDR3 size: 13 residues. CDR1 MNHEY and CDR2 SVGAGI come from the germline V gene. V gave up 5 bases and J gave up 8 bases, with 15 bases separating them. The CDR3 is CASSPVGARGYTF. Written as DNA, the CDR3 is TGTGCCAGCAGTCCGGTGGGCGCCAGGGGCTACACCTTC.

The chain is built from TRBV20-1 and TRBJ1-6; D remains unclear. Looked up from germline, CDR1 is DFQATT and CDR2 is SNEGSKA (reference sequence). CDR3 size: 15 residues. V was cut by 3 bases and J by 9 bases, with 18 bases left in between. The CDR3: CSASSVQLRSSPLHF. The CDR3 DNA is TGCAGTGCTAGTTCGGTTCAACTTCGAAGTTCACCCCTCCACTTT.

V is TRBV5-1 and J is TRBJ2-3; 10 bases fit TRBD2. Trimming removed 5 bases from V and 2 bases from J; junction bases left unmatched: 8. This CDR3 is 16 amino acids long. Germline V gene sequence: CDR1 SGHRS, CDR2 YFSETQ. The CDR3, as DNA: TGCGCCAGCAGTTACGGACTAGCGGCTTACACAGATACGCAGTATTTT. It codes for CASSYGLAAYTDTQYF.

The V gene is TRBV5-4, the J gene TRBJ2-1, with 12 bases fitting TRBD1. Germline V gene sequence: CDR1 SGHNT, CDR2 YYREEE (reference sequence). The V gene end was trimmed by 4 bases and the J gene end by 8 bases; junction bases not matched to a gene: 7. This CDR3 has 15 residues. CDR3 sequence reads: CASSAWDRGQDEQFF. CDR3 DNA sequence: TGTGCCAGCAGCGCCTGGGACAGGGGGCAGGATGAGCAGTTCTTC.

This chain's CDR3 is CASRTKRTGGTNTGELFF. CDR3 nucleotide sequence: TGTGCCAGCAGGACTAAAAGGACAGGGGGTACGAACACCGGGGAGCTGTTTTTT. The V call is TRBV27, the J call TRBJ2-2; 10 bases align to TRBD1. The CDR3 has 18 residues. The ends lost 6 bases at V and 0 bases at J; junction bases unmatched: 10. The V gene's germline CDR1 is MNHEY and CDR2 SMNVEV (reference sequence).

This clone was counted a few times. In DNA, the CDR3 is TGTGCCAGTAGATCCCCGGGACTAGCGGGAGTTTGGGAGACCCAGTACTTC. It specifies CASRSPGLAGVWETQYF. The chain links TRBV28 to TRBJ2-5; 14 bases align to TRBD2. The CDR3 sequence is 17 residues long. Germline V gene data show CDR1 as MDHEN and CDR2 as SYDVKM. After removal of 9 bases from V and 5 bases from J, the junction contained 14 bases not matched to a gene.

The rearrangement links TRBV12-3 or TRBV12-4 to TRBJ1-1; no reliable D call. V gave up 8 bases and J gave up 7 bases, with 17 bases separating them. The CDR3 is 13 residues long. The DNA for the CDR3 is TGTGCCAGCGCCGCCTACGGGATGGGTGAAGCTTTCTTT. As protein: CASAAYGMGEAFF.

This chain uses TRBV9 with TRBJ2-2; 11 bases align to TRBD2. This CDR3 has 16 residues. The germline gives CDR1 SGDLS, CDR2 YYNGEE. The ends lost 2 bases at V and 0 bases at J; junction bases unmatched: 0. CDR3 protein: CASSVSGRANTGELFF. CDR3 nucleotides: TGTGCCAGCAGCGTTAGCGGGAGGGCGAACACCGGGGAGCTGTTTTTT.

The chain employs TRBV9 and TRBJ1-3; a possible D gene is TRBD1 (6 bases). The CDR3 has 15 residues. CDR1 SGDLS and CDR2 YYNGEE come from the germline V gene. V was pared by 7 bases and J by 0 bases, with 14 bases between. The CDR3 spells CASGSGGSSGNTIYF. CDR3 bases: TGTGCCAGCGGCTCGGGGGGCAGCTCTGGAAACACCATATATTTT.

J is TRBJ2-2 and V is TRBV7-9, with TRBD1 identical over 7 bases. Germline values: CDR1 SEHNR, CDR2 FQNEAQ (reference sequence). The CDR3 consists of 14 residues. V trimming: 8 bases; J trimming: 0 bases; junction bases outside the gene matches: 3. Here the CDR3 reads CASPGTANTGELFF. CDR3 DNA: TGTGCCAGCCCCGGGACAGCGAACACCGGGGAGCTGTTTTTT.

This chain links TRBV7-2 with TRBJ2-2; TRBD2 matches at 8 bases. Trimming removed 1 base from V and 4 bases from J; junction bases left unmatched: 5. The CDR3 is 16 residues long. Germline CDR1 reads SGHTA; CDR2 reads FQGNSA. The CDR3 nucleotides read TGTGCCAGCAGCTTAGGTAGCGGGATGGGCACCGGGGAGCTGTTTTTT. This codes for CASSLGSGMGTGELFF.

The table lists this clone with a few counts. The DNA of the CDR3 is TGCGCCAGCAGCCGTTCGACAGGGAGTGGCTACAATGAGCAGTTCTTC. Translating it yields CASSRSTGSGYNEQFF. This rearrangement joins TRBV5-1 to TRBJ2-1, with TRBD1 identical over 7 bases. The CDR3 is 16 amino acids. Germline-derived CDR1 and CDR2 are SGHRS and YFSETQ. V gave up 4 bases and J gave up 3 bases; unmatched junction bases: 10.

V and J are TRBV7-2 and TRBJ2-1, with a possible D match to TRBD2 (5 bases). The CDR3 is 15 residues long. CDR1 and CDR2 (germline): SGHTA, FQGNSA. V gave up 2 bases and J gave up 0 bases, with 8 bases separating them. The CDR3 region has the DNA TGTGCCAGCAGCTTAAGGGAGAGCTCCTACAATGAGCAGTTCTTC. As protein: CASSLRESSYNEQFF.

The rearrangement joins TRBV28 to TRBJ1-6; 7 positions match TRBD1. The germline gives CDR1 MDHEN, CDR2 SYDVKM. The CDR3 has 14 residues. V lost 5 bases to trimming and J lost 10 bases; unmatched junction nucleotides: 8. The CDR3: CASSNDREFSPLHF. The CDR3 coding sequence is TGTGCCAGCAGTAACGACAGGGAGTTCTCACCCCTCCACTTT.